This T cell receptor beta chain was identified in a study of breast tumors, draining lymph nodes, adjacent tissues. General study points: Tumors had less TCR diversity than lymph nodes, more than nontumor tissue. The lymph node origin of tumor T cells was framed as consistent with a hypothesis, not demonstrated. Most tumor T cells seemingly derive from lymph node, then expand in tumor. Tumor and nontumor repertoires were significantly more similar in luminal-like than in basal-like breast cancer.

Breast cancer patients provided tissue from their axillary draining lymph nodes. TCRdb used MiXCR to reprocess the multiplex PCR reads, holding one entry per CDR3 protein. The repertoire holds around 230,000 distinct CDR3 sequences, with 30% to 35% as singletons. Germline CDR1 reads SGHVS; CDR2 reads FNYEAQ. Trimming took 5 bases from V and 2 from J; bases not matched to a gene: 8. This CDR3 spans 16 amino acids. Remarks on this clonotype: Its cognate antigen is unknown.

The sample was axillary lymph node tissue. The TCR was taken from a female donor with breast cancer. Some clones in this sample may be carry-over from other donors' samples. V is TRBV7-6 and J is TRBJ1-1; 10 positions match TRBD1. The CDR3 loop reads CASSPPGTGENTEAFF. The DNA for the CDR3 is TGTGCCAGCAGCCCACCCGGGACAGGGGAAAACACTGAAGCTTTCTTT.